A selection of T cell receptor beta chains follows, all from one sample in a study of vaccination and CD4 T cells after COVID-19. Their antigens remain unidentified. TCRdb reprocessed the PCR reads via MiXCR and lists one record per CDR3 protein. Among 18,000 or so distinct CDR3 sequences listed, approximately 56% were seen once. The specimen comprised CD4+ T cells from blood, cultured in vitro, sampled about 7 months after SARS-CoV-2 vaccination. The origin of the receptors is a human donor who had recovered from COVID-19. Each CDR3 is given with its conserved first and last residue. A D gene is named only where the DNA matches it firmly. Where a row states a size, it is once, few, many or the class of an expanded clone; other rows omit it.

abundance: few; d_gene: NA; j_gene: TRBJ2-1; v_gene: TRBV6-5; CDR3nt: TGTGCCAGCAGTTACAGGGTTGAGCAGTTCTTC; CDR3aa: CASSYRVEQFF
abundance: few; d_gene: NA; j_gene: TRBJ1-5; v_gene: TRBV19; CDR3nt: TGTGCCAGTATTCTACGGGCGGCGATGGATCAGCCCCAGCATTTT; CDR3aa: CASILRAAMDQPQHF
abundance: NA; d_gene: NA; j_gene: TRBJ1-2; v_gene: TRBV6-1; CDR3nt: TGTGCCAGCAGTCCTAACGGACAGTTCTATGGCTACACCTTC; CDR3aa: CASSPNGQFYGYTF
abundance: medium-sized; d_gene: NA; j_gene: TRBJ2-5; v_gene: TRBV20-1; CDR3nt: TGCAGTGCTAGAGATCCCCCACGACCCCAAGGGACCCAGTACTTC; CDR3aa: CSARDPPRPQGTQYF
abundance: NA; d_gene: TRBD2; j_gene: TRBJ2-3; v_gene: TRBV7-2; CDR3nt: TGTGCCAGCAGCTTACAACTAGCGGAGACAGATACGCAGTATTTT; CDR3aa: CASSLQLAETDTQYF
abundance: once; d_gene: TRBD2; j_gene: TRBJ2-7; v_gene: TRBV6-1; CDR3nt: TGTGCCAGCAGACTGACTAGCGGAAGCTCCTACGAGCAGTACTTC; CDR3aa: CASRLTSGSSYEQYF
abundance: NA; d_gene: TRBD1; j_gene: TRBJ2-7; v_gene: TRBV7-9; CDR3nt: TGTGCCAGCAGCTTATCCCGAACCTACACGGACAGGGAACACGAGCAGTACTTC; CDR3aa: CASSLSRTYTDREHEQYF
abundance: NA; d_gene: TRBD2; j_gene: TRBJ2-7; v_gene: TRBV27; CDR3nt: TGTGCCAGCAGCCTAGCGGGTACTTACTCCTACGAGCAGTACTTC; CDR3aa: CASSLAGTYSYEQYF
abundance: NA; d_gene: NA; j_gene: TRBJ2-5; v_gene: TRBV5-4; CDR3nt: TGTGCCAGCAGCCCTCGGGCTAGGGGCCAAGAGACTCAGTACTTC; CDR3aa: CASSPRARGQETQYF
abundance: few; d_gene: TRBD1; j_gene: TRBJ2-3; v_gene: TRBV20-1; CDR3nt: TGCAGTGCTCCTAGACAGGGGAGTACAGATACGCAGTATTTT; CDR3aa: CSAPRQGSTDTQYF
abundance: NA; d_gene: NA; j_gene: TRBJ1-3; v_gene: TRBV6-1; CDR3nt: TGTGCCAGCGGCTCCTGGGACACCATATATTTT; CDR3aa: CASGSWDTIYF
abundance: NA; d_gene: NA; j_gene: TRBJ2-3; v_gene: TRBV7-3; CDR3nt: TGTGCCAGCAGCGGGCCCGGGGATACGCAGTATTTT; CDR3aa: CASSGPGDTQYF